In this sample, the clone carrying this T cell receptor beta chain turned up many times. Its antigen remains unknown. This specimen comes from a study of blood T cells in healthy people across ages. The wider study: About one barcoded beta molecule per two T cells was the capture yield of template switching. Overall study results and limits: Significant beta diversity loss was already apparent by age roughly 44, declining roughly linearly.

A second 7 to 11 cycle PCR used barcoded and J-beta primers. TCRdb re-derived calls from the 5' RACE reads in MiXCR, one entry per CDR3 protein. Among approximately 800,000 distinct CDR3 sequences listed, just under 25% were seen once. The data were also submitted as part of a second study, on T cells of mothers and their children. That work adds: Overlap measured in related mother-child pairs was slightly, non-significantly higher than in unrelated pairs. T cell clones that were persistent and microchimeric went undetected.

The sample taken for sequencing was blood. This TCR was sampled from a boy younger than 18 in good health.

CDR3 DNA sequence: TGTGCCAGCAGGACAGGGGCTGGAAACACCATATATTTT. Protein: CASRTGAGNTIYF. The chain joins TRBV12-3 or TRBV12-4 to TRBJ1-3; 8 positions match TRBD1. After removal of 6 bases from V and 2 bases from J, the junction contained 0 bases not matched to a gene. CDR3 length equals 13 residues.